These 9 T cell receptor beta chains originate from one sample sequenced in a study of blood T cells in healthy people across ages (dated by TCRdb to between 2015 and 2016). Library creation used 5' RACE. The data were produced on an Illumina HiSeq 2500. A second about 6 to 11 cycle PCR used a sample-barcoded 5' primer and a J-beta primer mix. Using fastp trimming at Q25 and MiXCR clonotype assembly, TCRdb reanalyzed the public sequencing data and kept in-frame beta chains. Every entry covers one CDR3 protein and lists the most common genes and DNA from its rows. This sample gives approximately 1.5 million distinct CDR3 sequences in total; 34% of them show up just once. Clones ranked in the top ten supply roughly 12% of the sample. Input material: blood. The receptor source for this set is a woman in her twenties or thirties in good health.

Of note for this clonotype: The junction departs from the called germline gene at one end, perhaps through a read error. The chain combines TRBV20-1 with TRBJ2-7, with D possibly called TRBD1 or TRBD2 (5 bases each). In germline, CDR1 is DFQATT, CDR2 SNEGSKA (reference sequence). The CDR3 is 13 residues long. In DNA, the CDR3 is TGCAATGCTCTCCCTCAGGGACCCTACGAGCAGTACTTC. As protein: CNALPQGPYEQYF.

This chain links TRBV20-1 with TRBJ2-1; 7 bases agree with TRBD2. The CDR3 loop spans 16 amino acids. The V segment lost 6 bases and the J segment 2 bases; nucleotides outside the gene matches: 13. Per the germline V gene, CDR1 is DFQATT and CDR2 is SNEGSKA (reference sequence). CDR3 in DNA: TGCAGTGCGCCTAGCCAGTGGGGAGGGACCTACAATGAGCAGTTCTTC. This translates into CSAPSQWGGTYNEQFF.

A few counts support this clonotype. This chain joins TRBV12-3 or TRBV12-4 and TRBJ1-2; 7 positions agree with TRBD1. Losses at the gene ends were 4 bases for V and 4 bases for J; bases not matched to a gene: 6. This CDR3 spans 14 amino acids. For the CDR3, the DNA is TGTGCCAGCAGTTCCCTGACAGGGTCCTATGGCTACACCTTC. Translated, it gives CASSSLTGSYGYTF.

The V gene is TRBV5-1, the J gene TRBJ1-2; D not resolved. The V end was cut by 0 bases, the J end by 7 bases, with 10 bases between. From germline, CDR1 is SGHRS and CDR2 YFSETQ. CDR3 size: 13 residues. CDR3 nucleotide sequence: TGCGCCAGCAGCTTGGCGGAGGGAGGTGGCTACACCTTC. Translation gives CASSLAEGGGYTF. Full variable domain (missing parts from reference TRBV5-1 and TRBJ1-2): KAGVTQTPRYLIKTRGQQVTLSCSPISGHRSVSWYQQTPGQGLQFLFEYFSETQRNKGNFPGRFSGRQFSNSRSEMNVSTLELGDSALYLCASSLAEGGGYTFGSGTRLTVV.

CDR3 coding DNA: TGCGCCAGCAGCTCTCAGCCCAGCGGGAGTAGCTTCGAGCAGTACTTC. Translating it yields CASSSQPSGSSFEQYF. This sequence joins TRBV5-1 and TRBJ2-7, with TRBD2 identical over 8 bases. Trimming at V came to 3 bases and at J to 6 bases, leaving 14 bases not matched to a gene. The CDR3 consists of 16 residues. Germline V lookup: CDR1 SGHRS, CDR2 YFSETQ.

This chain links TRBV21-1 with TRBJ2-1. TRBV21-1 is a pseudogene locus. The CDR3 is 13 amino acids. The DNA of the CDR3 is TGTGCCACCGCAGAGGGCCTTCACAATGAGCAGTTCTTC. Translated: CATAEGLHNEQFF.

This clonotype was seen a handful of times. The DNA for the CDR3 is TGCGCCAGCAGCTTGGCAGGGTCCTCCCCGTACTTC. It is translated as CASSLAGSSPYF. The V gene is TRBV5-1, the J gene TRBJ2-5; D might be TRBD1 (5 bases). CDR1 and CDR2 (germline): SGHRS, YFSETQ. The CDR3 totals 12 residues. Between the trimmed V and J ends, which lost 0 bases and 13 bases, there was a span of 13 bases.

Only a few counts were recorded for this clonotype. Possible read error: a much larger clone is one base away. The chain joins TRBV20-1 to TRBJ2-7; possibly TRBD2 for D (6 bases). The germline CDR1 and CDR2 sequences are DFQATT and SNEGSKA (reference sequence). The length of the CDR3 is 14 residues. The V end was cut by 5 bases, the J end by 2 bases, with 16 bases between. The CDR3 nucleotides read TGCAGTGCTGTTCTAGCGTCTTCCCCCTACGAGCAGTACTTC. Translated, it gives CSAVLASSPYEQYF.

The chain is built from TRBV27 and TRBJ1-4; 7 nucleotides line up with TRBD1. There are 15 residues in the CDR3. Trimming took 6 bases from V and 7 from J; bases not matched to a gene: 11. Germline assignment: CDR1 MNHEY and CDR2 SMNVEV (reference sequence). CDR3 region: CASRAGTVPSEKLFF. For the CDR3, the DNA is TGTGCCAGCAGGGCCGGGACAGTCCCTTCTGAAAAACTGTTTTTT.